Sequencing of this T cell receptor (beta chain) was carried out in a study of T cell responses to AZD1222 COVID-19 vaccine. For this clone: Its target is unknown.

The study's findings and limits: Spike-specific TCR breadth and depth were elevated following two AZD1222 doses. Dominant at 160-218 and 743-854, vaccine-associated CD4 TCRs also spanned spike.

Here immunoSEQ multiplex PCR was the method, and the copy in TCRdb shows in-frame clones only, minus some. This sample carries under 20,000 clones, approximately 80% of them seen once, and the ten largest clones take roughly a fifth. V gave up 4 bases and J gave up 7 bases; unmatched junction bases: 8. This CDR3 comprises 17 residues. Germline-derived CDR1 and CDR2 are SGHRS and YFSETQ. The rearrangement uses TRBV5-1 and TRBJ2-2; 15 nucleotides line up with TRBD2. The sequencing used peripheral blood, collected 28 days after the second AZD1222 dose. This receptor was obtained from an adult who received the AZD1222 COVID-19 vaccine. The CDR3 sequence: CASSLGLAGGTSGELFF. For the CDR3, the DNA is TGCGCCAGCAGCCTGGGACTAGCGGGAGGAACGAGCGGGGAGCTGTTTTTT.